The 22 T cell receptor beta chains reported below all come from one sample, sequenced in a study of beta chain features in type 1 diabetes. Whole-study results and caveats: In every one of the four CD4+ subsets, TCRB CDR3s were moderately but significantly shorter in Type 1 diabetes patients.

For these TCRs, the target antigens are not known. The sequenced template was cDNA made from the entire isolated RNA. Method: immunoSEQ multiplex PCR; TCRdb's copy keeps in-frame clones and lacks some. Counted here are about 170,000 clones, about 8% occurring once; the ten biggest clones make up more than 0.75%. Sequencing used central memory CD4+ T cells from blood. These receptors were obtained from a middle-aged woman with type 1 diabetes.

This clone was picked up a small number of times. Other DNA sequences in this specimen translate into the identical CDR3. This chain uses TRBV9 with TRBJ2-5; 10 positions agree with TRBD2. This CDR3 has 15 amino acids. CDR1 and CDR2 from the germline V gene are SGDLS and YYNGEE. J was trimmed by 5 bases and V by 1 base; bases with no gene match: 5. The CDR3 DNA follows: TGTGCCAGCAGCGTAAGCGGGGGGGCCGGGGAGACCCAGTACTTC. Its translation is CASSVSGGAGETQYF.

This clone was seen a handful of times. This chain's CDR3 is CASSLYGTSGSSNEQYF. CDR3 coding DNA: TGTGCCAGCAGCTTATATGGGACTAGCGGGAGTAGCAACGAGCAGTACTTC. This rearrangement joins TRBV7-9 to TRBJ2-7; 14 bases align to TRBD2. This CDR3 is 17 amino acids long. The V gene end was trimmed by 2 bases and the J gene end by 5 bases; junction bases not matched to a gene: 8. Germline V lookup: CDR1 SEHNR, CDR2 FQNEAQ (reference sequence).

This clone was seen more than once but under ten times. The CDR3 bases are TGTGCCGGCACCGACAGCTCCGGGAACTATGGCTACACCTTC. This gives the protein CAGTDSSGNYGYTF. This chain joins TRBV28 and TRBJ1-2; weak D call: TRBD1 (5 bases). The V gene lost 11 bases and the J gene lost 2 bases, with 18 bases spanning the gap. The CDR3 sequence is 14 residues long. The germline V gene has CDR1 MDHEN and CDR2 SYDVKM.

This clone was recorded a few times. The J gene is TRBJ1-5, the V gene TRBV29-1; D not resolved. Trimming took off 5 bases at V and 7 bases at J, with 15 bases between the two ends. The CDR3 is made up of 13 amino acids. The germline gives CDR1 SQVTM, CDR2 ANQGSEA. The CDR3 region is CSVREEPGQPQHF. CDR3 DNA: TGCAGCGTTCGGGAGGAACCAGGACAGCCCCAGCATTTT.

A few counts support this clone. This CDR3 is CASSPPATNEKLFF. CDR3 sequence (DNA): TGTGCCAGCTCACCCCCGGCAACTAATGAAAAACTGTTTTTT. This sequence joins TRBV18 and TRBJ1-4; D is unresolved. This CDR3 is 14 amino acids long. The ends were cut back, 3 bases at V and 0 bases at J, with 5 bases in the middle. Per germline, CDR1 KGHSH and CDR2 LQKENI.

The chain has TRBV5-4 and TRBJ2-1; 9 bases map to TRBD2. Trimming removed 6 bases from V and 7 bases from J; junction bases left unmatched: 8. This CDR3 comprises 14 residues. CDR1 SGHNT and CDR2 YYREEE come from the germline V gene (reference sequence). CDR3 residues: CASIRGGGKNEQFF. The CDR3 DNA follows: TGTGCCAGCATTCGCGGGGGGGGGAAAAATGAGCAGTTCTTC.

Notes on this clone: A single base separates this from a much larger clone, so it may be a read error. The chain links TRBV5-1 to TRBJ2-1; 9 positions agree with TRBD2. This CDR3 region has 12 residues. CDR1 is SGHRS and CDR2 is YFSETQ in the germline V gene. J gave up 5 bases and V 6 bases, and 0 bases lay outside the gene matches. DNA for the CDR3: TGCGCCAGCAAGCGGGAGGACAATGAGCAGTTCTTC. It encodes CASKREDNEQFF.

The chain recombines TRBV7-2 with TRBJ2-1; tentatively, D is TRBD1 (6 bases). The V and J ends lost 1 base and 4 bases respectively, with 11 bases between them. Germline CDR1 SGHTA, CDR2 FQGNSA. The CDR3 length is 15 residues. The CDR3 sequence: CASSLVLGQYNEQFF. The CDR3 nucleotides read TGTGCCAGCAGCTTAGTTTTGGGACAATACAATGAGCAGTTCTTC.

The chain recombines TRBV7-9 with TRBJ1-3; no clear D. The germline gives CDR1 SEHNR, CDR2 FQNEAQ (reference sequence). V was pared by 8 bases and J by 10 bases, with 12 bases between. This CDR3 has 11 amino acids. This CDR3 is CASERSKTIYF. CDR3 coding DNA: TGTGCCAGCGAGCGCTCGAAGACCATATATTTT. Complete variable domain (other parts from reference TRBV7-9 and TRBJ1-3): DTGVSQNPRHKITKRGQNVTFRCDPISEHNRLYWYRQTLGQGPEFLTYFQNEAQLEKSRLLSDRFSAERPKGSFSTLEIQRTEQGDSAMYLCASERSKTIYFGEGSWLTVV.

This clone was seen a few times. V and J are TRBV7-2 and TRBJ1-1; maybe TRBD1 (6 bases). The V gene's germline CDR1 is SGHTA and CDR2 FQGNSA. This CDR3 has 15 residues. Deletions cut 1 base from V and 6 bases from J, with 15 bases between. The CDR3 protein is CASSLGTARGAEAFF. The CDR3 region has the DNA TGTGCCAGCAGCTTAGGGACAGCCCGCGGCGCTGAAGCTTTCTTT.

A few counts support this clone. The chain recombines TRBV2 with TRBJ1-3; possible D gene TRBD1, 5 bases. The CDR3 has 18 amino acids. Trimming shortened V by 2 bases and J by 0 bases, and 17 bases separated the two germline ends. Germline lookup yields CDR1 SNHLY and CDR2 FYNNEI. The CDR3 is CASSERRRGPVSGNTIYF. CDR3 nucleotide sequence: TGTGCCAGCAGTGAAAGGAGGAGGGGCCCCGTCTCTGGAAACACCATATATTTT.

The chain employs TRBV6-5 and TRBJ1-1; D gene uncertain. The V end lost 6 bases, the J end lost 10 bases, and 21 bases lay between the germline ends. The CDR3 is 14 amino acids. From germline, CDR1 is MNHEY and CDR2 SVGAGI. The CDR3 region is CASSPRILVSGAFF. DNA of the CDR3: TGTGCCAGCAGCCCCCGTATATTAGTTTCCGGAGCTTTCTTT.

The chain couples TRBV15 to TRBJ2-1, with TRBD2 matching 16 bases. Trimming cost V 5 bases and J 9 bases; bases outside gene matches: 4. The germline CDR1 and CDR2 sequences are LNHNV and YYDKDF (reference sequence). The CDR3 extends over 15 amino acids. The CDR3 loop is CATSGGTSGRVEQFF. The CDR3 bases are TGTGCCACCAGCGGGGGGACTAGCGGGAGGGTTGAGCAGTTCTTC. The whole variable domain, filled in from reference TRBV15 and TRBJ2-1, reads DAMVIQNPRYQVTQFGKPVTLSCSQTLNHNVMYWYQQKSSQAPKLLFHYYDKDFNNEADTPDNFQSRRPNTSFCFLDIRSPGLGDTAMYLCATSGGTSGRVEQFFGPGTRLTVL.

This chain links TRBV6-5 with TRBJ1-2; D call uncertain. The CDR3 has 15 residues. The V gene lost 2 bases and the J gene lost 6 bases, with 16 bases spanning the gap. CDR1 and CDR2 from the germline V gene are MNHEY and SVGAGI. The CDR3: CASSYQIPGRDGYTF. The DNA of the CDR3 is TGTGCCAGCAGTTACCAAATTCCGGGTCGCGATGGCTACACCTTC.

The rearrangement links TRBV28 to TRBJ2-7; TRBD1 matches at 7 bases. Per germline, CDR1 MDHEN and CDR2 SYDVKM. V lost 6 bases and J lost 3; bases outside the gene matches: 5. CDR3 size: 13 residues. This chain's CDR3 is CASRDTGVYEQYF. In DNA form, the CDR3 reads TGTGCCAGCAGAGACACAGGGGTCTACGAGCAGTACTTC. Combining the CDR3 with reference TRBV28 and TRBJ2-7 gives the whole variable domain DVKVTQSSRYLVKRTGEKVFLECVQDMDHENMFWYRQDPGLGLRLIYFSYDVKMKEKGDIPEGYSVSREKKERFSLILESASTNQTSMYLCASRDTGVYEQYFGPGTRLTVT.

This chain links TRBV30 with TRBJ2-3; no clear D gene. The CDR3 length is 12 residues. The V gene lost 5 bases and the J gene lost 2 bases, with 8 bases spanning the gap. Germline values: CDR1 GTSNPN, CDR2 SVGIG (reference sequence). The CDR3 DNA reads TGTGCCTGGGTTGGCAACACAGATACGCAGTATTTT. Protein: CAWVGNTDTQYF.

This clone turned up a few times. The gene calls are TRBV9 and TRBJ2-3, with 8 nucleotides matching TRBD1. The CDR3 runs 15 residues. Looked up from germline, CDR1 is SGDLS and CDR2 is YYNGEE. Losses at the gene ends were 4 bases for V and 4 bases for J; bases not matched to a gene: 8. The CDR3 protein is CASSTRQGSADTQYF. In DNA, the CDR3 is TGTGCCAGCAGCACCCGACAGGGGAGCGCAGATACGCAGTATTTT.

The chain joins TRBV7-2 to TRBJ1-2; D possibly corresponds to TRBD1 (5 bases). The CDR3 runs 14 residues. Between the trimmed V and J ends, which lost 2 bases and 3 bases, there was a span of 10 bases. Germline lookup yields CDR1 SGHTA and CDR2 FQGNSA. The CDR3 region has the DNA TGTGCCAGCAGCTTACCACAGGCCCACTATGGCTACACCTTC. Its translation is CASSLPQAHYGYTF. Full variable domain (outside the CDR3, taken from reference TRBV7-2 and TRBJ1-2): GAGVSQSPSNKVTEKGKDVELRCDPISGHTALYWYRQSLGQGLEFLIYFQGNSAPDKSGLPSDRFSAERTGGSVSTLTIQRTQQEDSAVYLCASSLPQAHYGYTFGSGTRLTVV.

The chain is built from TRBV28 and TRBJ2-7, with D perhaps matching TRBD1 (6 bases). In germline, CDR1 is MDHEN, CDR2 SYDVKM. This CDR3 is 14 amino acids long. V lost 6 bases and J 6 bases, leaving 18 bases between the germline ends. This CDR3 is CASSTTRQVGEQYF. CDR3 sequence (DNA): TGTGCCAGCAGCACAACCCGACAGGTGGGCGAGCAGTACTTC.

The chain employs TRBV27 and TRBJ2-1; the match to TRBD1 covers 7 bases. The length of the CDR3 is 13 residues. CDR1 MNHEY and CDR2 SMNVEV come from the germline V gene (reference sequence). With V trimmed by 6 bases and J by 15 bases, 14 bases remained unmatched. The CDR3 here is CASSHDRQGSPFF. In DNA form, the CDR3 reads TGTGCCAGCAGCCACGACCGACAGGGATCTCCGTTCTTC.

This clone appeared a few times. The V gene is TRBV4-3, the J gene TRBJ2-5, with 10 bases identical to TRBD2. Germline CDR1 reads LGHNA; CDR2 reads YSLEER. Trimming cost V 2 bases and J 0 bases; bases outside gene matches: 3. The CDR3 consists of 16 residues. The CDR3 loop reads CASSQYSGGYQETQYF. CDR3 DNA sequence: TGCGCCAGCAGCCAATATAGCGGGGGGTACCAAGAGACCCAGTACTTC.

The chain couples TRBV28 to TRBJ1-1; D is possibly TRBD1 (5 bases). Germline assignment: CDR1 MDHEN and CDR2 SYDVKM. There are 13 residues in the CDR3. V dropped 6 bases and J dropped 1 base, with 9 bases sitting between them. CDR3 protein: CASRSQGNTEAFF. As DNA, the CDR3 is TGTGCCAGCAGGAGTCAGGGGAACACTGAAGCTTTCTTT.